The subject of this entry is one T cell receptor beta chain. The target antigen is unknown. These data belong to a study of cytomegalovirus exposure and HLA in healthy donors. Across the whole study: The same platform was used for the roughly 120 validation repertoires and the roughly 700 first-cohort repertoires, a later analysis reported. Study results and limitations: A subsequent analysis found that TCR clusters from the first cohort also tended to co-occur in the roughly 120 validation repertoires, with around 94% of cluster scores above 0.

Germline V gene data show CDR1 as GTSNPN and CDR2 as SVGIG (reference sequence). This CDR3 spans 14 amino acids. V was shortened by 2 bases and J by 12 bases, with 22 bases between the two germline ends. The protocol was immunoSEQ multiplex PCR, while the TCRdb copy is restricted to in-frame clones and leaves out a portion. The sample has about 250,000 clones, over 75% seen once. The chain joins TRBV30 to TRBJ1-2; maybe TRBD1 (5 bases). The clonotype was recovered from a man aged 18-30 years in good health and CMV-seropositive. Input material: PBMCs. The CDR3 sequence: CAWSITPGLAVHTF. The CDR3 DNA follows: TGTGCCTGGAGTATCACTCCGGGACTCGCAGTTCACACCTTC.